These 24 T cell receptor beta chains were all obtained from the same sample, sequenced in a study of beta chain features in type 1 diabetes. Study-level findings and limits: Type 1 diabetes patients had TCRB CDR3s that were shorter (moderately but significantly so) in all four CD4+ subsets.

What was sequenced were expressed TCRB transcripts, since all of the isolated RNA had been reverse transcribed. Profiled with immunoSEQ multiplex PCR; TCRdb holds only in-frame clones, not every one. The repertoire holds about 160,000 clones, with 6.5% to 10% as singletons. Their target antigens are unknown. The sequenced sample was central memory CD4+ T cells from blood. The origin of the receptors is a woman between 18 and 29 years old with type 1 diabetes.

This clone was counted a few times. The rearrangement links TRBV23-1 to TRBJ2-7; D possibly corresponds to TRBD2 (6 bases). TRBV23-1 is assigned to the ORF class and has an uncertain function. V gave up 4 bases and J gave up 3 bases, with 16 bases separating them. The CDR3 is made up of 15 amino acids. The CDR3: CASSLPTREFYEQYF. The DNA of the CDR3 is TGCGCCAGCAGTCTCCCGACACGGGAGTTCTACGAGCAGTACTTC.

The CDR3 DNA sequence: TGTGCCAGCGACCCACCGGGACATCCGAGAGGGGAGCAGTACTTC. It specifies CASDPPGHPRGEQYF. This sequence joins TRBV28 and TRBJ2-7; tentative D call: TRBD1 (6 bases). The V gene's germline CDR1 is MDHEN and CDR2 SYDVKM. Trimming removed 8 bases from V and 7 bases from J, with 24 bases in between. CDR3 length: 15 residues.

This clone was picked up a small number of times. CDR3 amino acids: CAIREERSSYNEQFF. The CDR3 region has the DNA TGTGCCATCCGGGAAGAGCGGAGCTCCTACAATGAGCAGTTCTTC. The V and J genes are TRBV10-3 and TRBJ2-1, with a tentative D call TRBD2 (5 bases). This CDR3 has 15 amino acids. V lost 8 bases and J 0 bases, leaving 14 bases between the germline ends. Germline V gene lookup returns CDR1 ENHRY and CDR2 SYGVKD.

Notes on this clone: This sample also contains other DNA sequences that code for the same CDR3. The V and J genes are TRBV5-1 and TRBJ1-2, with 10 bases identical to TRBD1. In germline, CDR1 is SGHRS, CDR2 YFSETQ. Trimming took 4 bases from V and 6 from J; bases not matched to a gene: 3. The CDR3 is 13 amino acids. The CDR3 DNA reads as TGCGCCAGCAGCCAAGGGACAGGGGATGGCTACACCTTC. Its translation is CASSQGTGDGYTF.

The rearrangement uses TRBV4-3 and TRBJ2-7; D gene unclear. Germline values: CDR1 LGHNA, CDR2 YSLEER. Trimming stripped 0 bases from V and 4 bases from J, with 10 bases between. The CDR3 runs 14 residues. The CDR3 here is CASSQDGLTYEQYF. The CDR3 DNA reads as TGCGCCAGCAGCCAAGATGGGCTAACTTACGAGCAGTACTTC.

The chain carries TRBV4-3 and TRBJ1-2; no reliable D call. CDR1 is LGHNA and CDR2 is YSLEER in the germline V gene. The CDR3 has 14 amino acids. The ends were cut back, 2 bases at V and 3 bases at J, with 10 bases in the middle. CDR3 amino acids: CASSQIQSDYGYTF. The CDR3 DNA reads as TGCGCCAGCAGCCAAATCCAGTCCGACTATGGCTACACCTTC.

This clone was counted between two and nine times. The chain couples TRBV6-6 to TRBJ1-4; no definite D call. The CDR3 is made up of 12 amino acids. Trimming shortened V by 5 bases and J by 8 bases, and 9 bases separated the two germline ends. CDR1 is MNHNY and CDR2 is SVGAGI in the germline V gene (reference sequence). The CDR3 bases are TGTGCCAGCAGTGCTTCTAGGGAAAAACTGTTTTTT. Translated, it gives CASSASREKLFF.

A few counts support this clone. J is TRBJ1-1 and V is TRBV7-2; the D is unclear. V shed 6 bases and J shed 1 base, with 9 bases lying between them. CDR3 length: 13 amino acids. In germline, CDR1 is SGHTA, CDR2 FQGNSA. In nucleotides, the CDR3 is TGTGCCAGCAGACTACTAAGGAACACTGAAGCTTTCTTT. This sequence encodes CASRLLRNTEAFF.

V usage is TRBV2 and J usage is TRBJ1-1; the D gene is possibly TRBD1 (5 bases). Germline CDR1 SNHLY, CDR2 FYNNEI. The CDR3 spans 11 residues. V shed 11 bases and J shed 7 bases, with 14 bases lying between them. The CDR3 DNA reads as TGTGCCGAGATTGGGCAGGGTGAAGCTTTCTTT. It translates to CAEIGQGEAFF.

Many counts were recorded for this clone. The V and J genes are TRBV21-1 and TRBJ1-3. TRBV21-1 is annotated as a pseudogene. This CDR3 is built from 15 residues. Written as DNA, the CDR3 is TGTGCCAGCAGCACAGGGAGGTGGTCTGGAAACACCATATATTTT. Its translation: CASSTGRWSGNTIYF.

Only a few counts were recorded for this clone. V is TRBV2 and J is TRBJ1-5; D call uncertain. Germline V gene lookup returns CDR1 SNHLY and CDR2 FYNNEI. The germline V and J ends were trimmed by 7 bases and 8 bases, with 18 bases remaining between them. This CDR3 is 14 amino acids long. CDR3 region: CASNSHSHVEPQHF. CDR3 DNA sequence: TGTGCCAGCAATTCTCACTCTCATGTGGAGCCCCAGCATTTT.

This clone was observed many times. The rearrangement uses TRBV7-2 and TRBJ2-1, with 12 bases lining up with TRBD2. In germline, CDR1 is SGHTA, CDR2 FQGNSA. V lost 3 bases and J lost 7; bases outside the gene matches: 4. The CDR3 covers 15 residues. The DNA for the CDR3 is TGTGCCAGCAGCTTTTGGCTAGCGGGGGGGAATGAGCAGTTCTTC. Protein product: CASSFWLAGGNEQFF.

This clone was seen a handful of times. The chain recombines TRBV28 with TRBJ2-2; D gene uncertain. The CDR3 is 13 amino acids. With 2 bases removed from V and 7 bases from J, the gap between germline ends came to 8 bases. Germline V gene data show CDR1 as MDHEN and CDR2 as SYDVKM. CDR3: CASSLPENGELFF. Here the CDR3 DNA reads TGTGCCAGCAGTTTACCGGAGAACGGGGAGCTGTTTTTT.

This CDR3 is CASSLVSGRALSYEQYF. CDR3 nucleotide sequence: TGTGCCAGCAGCTTAGTTAGCGGGAGGGCTTTGTCCTACGAGCAGTACTTC. The rearrangement links TRBV7-2 to TRBJ2-7, with 11 bases identical to TRBD2. CDR3 size: 17 residues. Trimming took 1 base from V and 1 from J; bases not matched to a gene: 6. Germline V gene lookup returns CDR1 SGHTA and CDR2 FQGNSA.

The chain couples TRBV6-5 to TRBJ2-3, with 9 bases fitting TRBD2. Germline CDR1 is MNHEY and CDR2 is SVGAGI. V trimming: 6 bases; J trimming: 1 base; junction bases outside the gene matches: 5. There are 15 residues in the CDR3. This CDR3 reads CASRRGGAGTDTQYF. The CDR3, as DNA: TGTGCCAGCAGGCGCGGGGGGGCAGGCACAGATACGCAGTATTTT.

This clone was detected only a few times. The rearrangement links TRBV12-5 to TRBJ2-5; TRBD1 aligns across 10 bases. Germline assignment: CDR1 LGHNT and CDR2 FRNRAP. The J segment lost 3 bases and the V segment lost 1 base, leaving 5 bases of the junction unmatched. The CDR3 totals 16 residues. As DNA, the CDR3 is TGTGCTAGTGGTTTGGGCATCGGGACAGGGGAAGAGACCCAGTACTTC. It yields the protein CASGLGIGTGEETQYF.

This clone has just a few counts. The V gene is TRBV7-2, the J gene TRBJ2-3, with D maybe TRBD2 (5 bases). The CDR3 has 18 residues. Per the germline V gene, CDR1 is SGHTA and CDR2 is FQGNSA. The ends were cut back, 5 bases at V and 2 bases at J, with 23 bases in the middle. The CDR3, as DNA: TGTGCCAGCAGCCCAGTCGCTCTTACAGCGGAACTCACAGATACGCAGTATTTT. Protein: CASSPVALTAELTDTQYF. Full variable domain (rest looked up from reference TRBV7-2 and TRBJ2-3): GAGVSQSPSNKVTEKGKDVELRCDPISGHTALYWYRQSLGQGLEFLIYFQGNSAPDKSGLPSDRFSAERTGGSVSTLTIQRTQQEDSAVYLCASSPVALTAELTDTQYFGPGTRLTVL.

The chain combines TRBV5-1 with TRBJ2-6, with D uncertain. The CDR3 has 15 residues. The V and J ends lost 2 bases and 4 bases respectively, with 10 bases between them. Germline V gives CDR1 SGHRS, CDR2 YFSETQ. The CDR3 loop is CASSFQVTGANVLTF. For the CDR3, the DNA is TGCGCCAGCAGCTTCCAGGTAACGGGGGCCAACGTCCTGACTTTC.

The chain employs TRBV27 and TRBJ1-2; 10 bases agree with TRBD1. This CDR3 is 14 amino acids long. Unmatched junction bases numbered 4, after V lost 5 bases and J lost 4 bases. CDR1 and CDR2 from the germline V gene are MNHEY and SMNVEV (reference sequence). The CDR3 here is CASSPRTGGYGYTF. For the CDR3, the DNA is TGTGCCAGCAGTCCGCGGACAGGGGGCTATGGCTACACCTTC.

V is TRBV5-1 and J is TRBJ2-2; tentatively, D is TRBD1 (6 bases). The V end lost 2 bases, the J end lost 1 base, and 15 bases lay between the germline ends. The CDR3 has 17 residues. Germline V CDR1 and CDR2: SGHRS, YFSETQ. CDR3 residues: CASSFTGQSVNTGELFF. In DNA form, the CDR3 reads TGCGCCAGCAGCTTCACAGGACAGAGCGTGAACACCGGGGAGCTGTTTTTT.

The chain employs TRBV5-4 and TRBJ2-5; 7 bases are shared with TRBD2. The CDR3 has 15 amino acids. J gave up 7 bases and V 3 bases, and 12 bases lay outside the gene matches. Germline-derived CDR1 and CDR2 are SGHNT and YYREEE (reference sequence). CDR3 amino acids: CASSSRTREDGTQYF. The CDR3 bases are TGTGCCAGCAGCTCTCGGACTAGAGAAGATGGGACCCAGTACTTC.

The chain carries TRBV5-1 and TRBJ2-7; D perhaps matches TRBD2 (5 bases). Trimming pared 2 bases from V and 0 bases from J, leaving 18 bases between. The CDR3 covers 17 residues. Per germline, CDR1 SGHRS and CDR2 YFSETQ. CDR3 DNA: TGCGCCAGCAGCTTAGAGTCGGGAAGACCTTACTCCTACGAGCAGTACTTC. Its protein is CASSLESGRPYSYEQYF.

This clone was recorded at least ten times. The V and J genes are TRBV7-2 and TRBJ2-2; 10 bases align to TRBD1. The CDR3 is made up of 15 amino acids. From germline, CDR1 is SGHTA and CDR2 FQGNSA. Germline trimming cut 5 bases from V and 7 bases from J; bases unmatched to any gene: 7. CDR3 DNA sequence: TGTGCCAGCAGCCAGAGGGGACAGGGGCACGGGGAGCTGTTTTTT. This codes for CASSQRGQGHGELFF.

The CDR3 spells CASSSFPDRQETQYF. The DNA of the CDR3 is TGTGCCAGCAGCTCATTCCCGGACAGGCAAGAGACCCAGTACTTC. The chain has TRBV7-9 and TRBJ2-5, with 7 bases fitting TRBD1. The germline V gene has CDR1 SEHNR and CDR2 FQNEAQ (reference sequence). CDR3 length: 15 residues. With 4 bases clipped from V and 2 bases from J, the junction kept 7 bases outside the gene matches.